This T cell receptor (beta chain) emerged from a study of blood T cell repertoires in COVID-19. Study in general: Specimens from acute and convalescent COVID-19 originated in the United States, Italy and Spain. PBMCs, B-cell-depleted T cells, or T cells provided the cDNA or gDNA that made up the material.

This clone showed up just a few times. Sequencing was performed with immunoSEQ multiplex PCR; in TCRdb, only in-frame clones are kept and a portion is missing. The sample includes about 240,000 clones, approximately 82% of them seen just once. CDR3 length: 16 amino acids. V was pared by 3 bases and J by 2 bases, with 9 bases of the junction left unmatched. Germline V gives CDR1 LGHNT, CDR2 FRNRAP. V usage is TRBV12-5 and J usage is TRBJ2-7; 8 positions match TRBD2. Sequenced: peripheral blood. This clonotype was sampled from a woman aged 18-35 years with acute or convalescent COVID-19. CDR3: CASGLPGPGGTYEQYF. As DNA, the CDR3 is TGTGCTAGTGGTTTACCTGGACCGGGAGGGACCTACGAGCAGTACTTC. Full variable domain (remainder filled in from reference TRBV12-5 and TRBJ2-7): DARVTQTPRHKVTEMGQEVTMRCQPILGHNTVFWYRQTMMQGLELLAYFRNRAPLDDSGMPKDRFSAEMPDATLATLKIQPSEPRDSAVYFCASGLPGPGGTYEQYFGPGTRLTVT.